Presented here are 2 T cell receptor beta chains from one specimen sequenced in a study of T cells in Graves' hyperthyroidism and ophthalmopathy. The TCR beta CDR3 regions underwent amplification using RNA transcripts as the source. A first-round RT-PCR of the TCR CDR3 used the HTBI primer set. TCRdb fed the multiplex PCR reads into MiXCR, producing one record per CDR3 protein. Of around 290,000 distinct CDR3 sequences in the sample, approximately 14% are singletons; the top ten hold under 8%. The sample comprised blood. The receptors shown here come from a woman aged 40 to 49 with Graves' hyperthyroidism.

This clonotype has just a few counts. CDR3 loop: CASSSTSGTTGELFF. The CDR3 DNA sequence: TGCGCCAGCAGCTCGACTAGCGGGACAACCGGGGAGCTGTTTTTT. The chain joins TRBV5-1 to TRBJ2-2; TRBD2 agrees at 11 bases. The CDR3 has 15 residues. Unmatched junction bases numbered 3, after V lost 3 bases and J lost 5 bases. Germline loops: CDR1 SGHRS, CDR2 YFSETQ.

V is TRBV19 and J is TRBJ1-5; a weak D match, TRBD1 (5 bases). The V end was cut by 7 bases, the J end by 5 bases, with 18 bases between. This CDR3 has 15 amino acids. Germline V gene sequence: CDR1 LNHDA, CDR2 SQIVND (reference sequence). The CDR3, as DNA: TGTGCCAGTAACCTGACTCCCCTGGGGGATCAGCCCCAGCATTTT. Its translation: CASNLTPLGDQPQHF.